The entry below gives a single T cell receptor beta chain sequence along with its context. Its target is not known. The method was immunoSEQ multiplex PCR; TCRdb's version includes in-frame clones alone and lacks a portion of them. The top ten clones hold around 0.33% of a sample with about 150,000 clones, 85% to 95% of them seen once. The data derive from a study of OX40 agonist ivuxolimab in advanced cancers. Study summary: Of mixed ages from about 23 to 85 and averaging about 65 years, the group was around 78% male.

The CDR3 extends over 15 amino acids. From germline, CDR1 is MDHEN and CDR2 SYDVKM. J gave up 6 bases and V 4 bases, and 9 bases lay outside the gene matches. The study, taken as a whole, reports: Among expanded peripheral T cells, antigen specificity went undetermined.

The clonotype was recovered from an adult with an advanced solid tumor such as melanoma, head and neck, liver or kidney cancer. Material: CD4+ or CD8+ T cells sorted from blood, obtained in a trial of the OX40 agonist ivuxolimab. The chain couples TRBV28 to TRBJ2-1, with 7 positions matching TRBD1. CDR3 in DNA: TGTGCCAGCAGTTCTTCCGGGACAGCCTCCAATGAGCAGTTCTTC. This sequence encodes CASSSSGTASNEQFF.